The next 8 T cell receptor beta chains were all read from a single sample in a study of blood T cell repertoires in COVID-19. Sequencing was performed with immunoSEQ multiplex PCR; in TCRdb, only in-frame clones are kept and a portion is missing. The sample lists some 330,000 clones, about four fifths occurring once. Sequencing used PBMCs or T cells enriched from blood (not recorded which). Source of these receptors: a woman aged 45-59 years who had recovered from COVID-19.

DNA of the CDR3: TGTGCCAGCAGCCACCTACAGGGGGCTAGGGATTCCTACGAGCAGTACTTC. Translated: CASSHLQGARDSYEQYF. The V call is TRBV21-1, the J call TRBJ2-7; TRBD1, the table's D call, lacks a check against the DNA. TRBV21-1 is given as a pseudogene. This CDR3 is built from 17 residues.

This rearrangement joins TRBV5-4 to TRBJ1-3; the D is unclear. CDR1 is SGHNT and CDR2 is YYREEE in the germline V gene (reference sequence). Trimming stripped 0 bases from V and 0 bases from J, with 10 bases between. The CDR3 spans 16 residues. The CDR3 DNA is TGTGCCAGCAGCTTGGGACACCAAATCTCTGGAAACACCATATATTTT. Its protein product is CASSLGHQISGNTIYF.

The rearrangement links TRBV6-5 to TRBJ2-7, with TRBD1 matching over 8 bases. V gave up 10 bases and J gave up 4 bases; unmatched junction bases: 9. This CDR3 has 13 residues. Germline lookup yields CDR1 MNHEY and CDR2 SVGAGI. In DNA, the CDR3 is TGTGCCACTGACAGGGGCCCCTCTTACGAGCAGTACTTC. Its protein product is CATDRGPSYEQYF.

V usage is TRBV7-9 and J usage is TRBJ1-2; 7 positions match TRBD1. The CDR3 contains 17 residues. Germline lookup yields CDR1 SEHNR and CDR2 FQNEAQ (reference sequence). J gave up 2 bases and V 2 bases, and 11 bases lay outside the gene matches. The CDR3 region is CASSLLLTPGGNYGYTF. The CDR3 nucleotides are TGTGCCAGCAGCTTACTTCTTACCCCAGGGGGGAACTATGGCTACACCTTC.

V usage is TRBV9 and J usage is TRBJ2-1, with 11 bases identical to TRBD2. Trimming took 4 bases from V and 1 from J; bases not matched to a gene: 7. Looked up from germline, CDR1 is SGDLS and CDR2 is YYNGEE. CDR3 size: 17 residues. The CDR3: CASSPGLAVKSYNEQFF. DNA of the CDR3: TGTGCCAGCAGCCCGGGACTAGCGGTAAAATCCTACAATGAGCAGTTCTTC.

The chain is built from TRBV12-3 or TRBV12-4 and TRBJ1-1; the D gene is possibly TRBD1 (6 bases). Trimming cost V 6 bases and J 7 bases, with 15 bases left between them. The length of the CDR3 is 13 residues. This chain's CDR3 is CASRLQGGGEAFF. DNA of the CDR3: TGTGCCAGCAGGTTACAGGGTGGCGGTGAAGCTTTCTTT.

The CDR3 DNA reads TGTGCCAGTAGTAGAGGGCCCGGAGATACGCAGTATTTT. Its translation: CASSRGPGDTQYF. The J gene is TRBJ2-3, the V gene TRBV19; tentatively, D is TRBD2 (5 bases). Looked up from germline, CDR1 is LNHDA and CDR2 is SQIVND (reference sequence). The CDR3 consists of 13 residues. V was pared by 4 bases and J by 5 bases, with 10 bases between. The whole variable domain, remainder taken from reference TRBV19 and TRBJ2-3, is DGGITQSPKYLFRKEGQNVTLSCEQNLNHDAMYWYRQDPGQGLRLIYYSQIVNDFQKGDIAEGYSVSREKKESFPLTVTSAQKNPTAFYLCASSRGPGDTQYFGPGTRLTVL.

The J gene is TRBJ1-1, the V gene TRBV5-1; TRBD1 agrees at 7 bases. V dropped 4 bases and J dropped 0; count of bases not matched to a gene: 6. Germline loops: CDR1 SGHRS, CDR2 YFSETQ. This CDR3 has 15 amino acids. The CDR3: CASSPGDSLNTEAFF. The CDR3 nucleotides read TGCGCCAGCAGCCCGGGGGACAGTTTGAACACTGAAGCTTTCTTT.